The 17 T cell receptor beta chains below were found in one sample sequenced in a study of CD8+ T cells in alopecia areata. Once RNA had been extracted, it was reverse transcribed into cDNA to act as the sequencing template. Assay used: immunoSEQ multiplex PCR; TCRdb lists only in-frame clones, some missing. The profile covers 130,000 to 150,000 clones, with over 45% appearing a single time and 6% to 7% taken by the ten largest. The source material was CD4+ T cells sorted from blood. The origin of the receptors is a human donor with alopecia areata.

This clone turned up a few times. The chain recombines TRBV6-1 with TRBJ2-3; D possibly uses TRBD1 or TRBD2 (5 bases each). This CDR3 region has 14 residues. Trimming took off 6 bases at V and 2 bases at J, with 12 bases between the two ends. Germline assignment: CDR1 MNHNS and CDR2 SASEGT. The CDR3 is CASSPGTSTDTQYF. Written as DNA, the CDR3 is TGTGCCAGCAGCCCTGGGACCTCCACAGATACGCAGTATTTT.

The CDR3 loop is CASSQDGQSTDTQYF. The CDR3 bases are TGCGCCAGCAGCCAAGATGGGCAGAGCACAGATACGCAGTATTTT. The V call is TRBV4-1, the J call TRBJ2-3; D unclear. The germline V gene encodes CDR1 MGHRA and CDR2 YSYEKL. V was cut by 0 bases and J by 0 bases, with 7 bases left in between. This CDR3 spans 15 amino acids.

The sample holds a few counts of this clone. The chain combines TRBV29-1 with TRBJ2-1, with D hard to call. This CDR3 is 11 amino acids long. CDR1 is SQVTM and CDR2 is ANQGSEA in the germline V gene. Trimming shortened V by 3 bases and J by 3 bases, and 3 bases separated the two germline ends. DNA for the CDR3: TGCAGCGTTGAGGACTACAATGAGCAGTTCTTC. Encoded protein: CSVEDYNEQFF.

CDR3 DNA sequence: TGCAGCGCCACAGGACAGGGGGCCCTCGAAGCTTTCTTT. This gives the protein CSATGQGALEAFF. The rearrangement joins TRBV29-1 to TRBJ1-1, with 11 bases that match TRBD1. Germline trimming cut 7 bases from V and 8 bases from J; bases unmatched to any gene: 9. The CDR3 is 13 residues long. CDR1 is SQVTM, CDR2 ANQGSEA, per germline.

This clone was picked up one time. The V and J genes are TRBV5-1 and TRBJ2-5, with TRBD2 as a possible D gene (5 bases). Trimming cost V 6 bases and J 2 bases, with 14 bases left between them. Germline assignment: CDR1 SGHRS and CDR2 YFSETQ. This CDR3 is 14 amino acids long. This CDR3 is CASTESDLQETQYF. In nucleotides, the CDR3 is TGCGCCAGCACCGAATCGGACTTACAAGAGACCCAGTACTTC.

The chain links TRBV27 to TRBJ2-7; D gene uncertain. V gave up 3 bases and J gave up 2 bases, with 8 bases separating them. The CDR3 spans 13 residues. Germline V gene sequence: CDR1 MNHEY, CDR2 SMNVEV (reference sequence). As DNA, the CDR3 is TGTGCCAGCAGTTTCCGGTTTACCTACGAGCAGTACTTC. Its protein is CASSFRFTYEQYF.

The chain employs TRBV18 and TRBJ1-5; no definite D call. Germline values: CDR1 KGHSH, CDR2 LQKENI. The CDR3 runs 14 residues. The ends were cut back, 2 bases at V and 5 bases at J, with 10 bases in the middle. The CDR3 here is CASSPSGLDQPQHF. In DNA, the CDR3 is TGTGCCAGCTCACCAAGTGGGTTGGATCAGCCCCAGCATTTT.

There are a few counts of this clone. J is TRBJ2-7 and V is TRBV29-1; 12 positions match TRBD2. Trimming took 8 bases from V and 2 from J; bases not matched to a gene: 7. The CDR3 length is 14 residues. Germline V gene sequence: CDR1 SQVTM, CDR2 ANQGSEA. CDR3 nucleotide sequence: TGCAGCACCATCCTAGCGGGAGGGACCTACGAGCAGTACTTC. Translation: CSTILAGGTYEQYF.

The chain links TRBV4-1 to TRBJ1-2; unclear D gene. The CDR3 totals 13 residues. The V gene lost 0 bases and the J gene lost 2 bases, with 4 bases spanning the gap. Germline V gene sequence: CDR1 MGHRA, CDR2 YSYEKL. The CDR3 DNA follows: TGCGCCAGCAGCCAAGATACCAACTATGGCTACACCTTC. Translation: CASSQDTNYGYTF.

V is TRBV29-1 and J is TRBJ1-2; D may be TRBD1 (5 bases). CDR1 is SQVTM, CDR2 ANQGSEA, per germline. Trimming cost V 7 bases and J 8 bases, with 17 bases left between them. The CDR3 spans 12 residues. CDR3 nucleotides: TGCAGCGGCCGGGACCAGGGAAGCGGCTACACCTTC. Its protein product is CSGRDQGSGYTF.

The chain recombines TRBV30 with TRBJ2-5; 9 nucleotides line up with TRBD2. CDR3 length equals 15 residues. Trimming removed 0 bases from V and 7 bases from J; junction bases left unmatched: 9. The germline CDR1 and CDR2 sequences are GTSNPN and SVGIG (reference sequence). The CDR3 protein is CAWSVWASGEGTQYF. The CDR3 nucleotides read TGTGCCTGGAGTGTATGGGCTAGCGGGGAAGGGACCCAGTACTTC.

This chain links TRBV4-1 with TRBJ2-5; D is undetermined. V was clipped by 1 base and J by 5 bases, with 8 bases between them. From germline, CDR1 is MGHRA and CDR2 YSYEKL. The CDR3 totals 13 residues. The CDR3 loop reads CASSQGPWETQYF. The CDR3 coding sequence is TGCGCCAGCAGCCAAGGTCCGTGGGAGACCCAGTACTTC.

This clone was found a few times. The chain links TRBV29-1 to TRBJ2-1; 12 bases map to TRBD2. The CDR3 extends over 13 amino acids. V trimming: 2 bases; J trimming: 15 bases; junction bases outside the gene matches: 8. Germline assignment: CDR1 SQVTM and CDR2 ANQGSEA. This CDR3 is CSVEKTSGSGLFF. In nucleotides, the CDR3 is TGCAGCGTTGAAAAGACTAGCGGGAGCGGTCTGTTCTTC.

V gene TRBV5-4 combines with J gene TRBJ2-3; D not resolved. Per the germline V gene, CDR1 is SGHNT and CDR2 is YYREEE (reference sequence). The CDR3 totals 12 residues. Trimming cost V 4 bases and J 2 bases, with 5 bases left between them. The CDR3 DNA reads TGTGCCAGCAGCGGGAACACAGATACGCAGTATTTT. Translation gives CASSGNTDTQYF.

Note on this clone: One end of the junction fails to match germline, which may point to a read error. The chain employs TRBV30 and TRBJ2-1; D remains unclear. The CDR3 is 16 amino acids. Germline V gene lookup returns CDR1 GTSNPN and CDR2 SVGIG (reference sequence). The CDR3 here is CAWCVGPRASYNEQFF. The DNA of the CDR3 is TGTGCCTGGTGTGTCGGGCCCCGGGCTTCCTACAATGAGCAGTTCTTC.

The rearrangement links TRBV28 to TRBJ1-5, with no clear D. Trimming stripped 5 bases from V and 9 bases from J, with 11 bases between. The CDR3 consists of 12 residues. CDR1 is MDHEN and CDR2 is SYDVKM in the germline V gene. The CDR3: CASSPALRPQHF. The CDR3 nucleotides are TGTGCCAGCAGTCCGGCCTTAAGGCCCCAGCATTTT.

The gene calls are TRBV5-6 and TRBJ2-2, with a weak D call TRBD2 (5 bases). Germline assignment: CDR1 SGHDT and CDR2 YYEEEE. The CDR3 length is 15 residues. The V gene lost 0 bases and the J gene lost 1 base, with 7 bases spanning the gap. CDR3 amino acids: CASSLGRWNTGELFF. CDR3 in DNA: TGTGCCAGCAGCTTGGGGAGGTGGAACACCGGGGAGCTGTTTTTT.